This T cell receptor beta chain was retrieved from a study of response to subunit inactivated influenza vaccine. Study-wide points: Each seasonal flu vaccination may recruit only limited new T cells, authors suggested.

Comments on this clonotype: As yet, its antigen is unknown.

Each CDR3 protein gets one entry after TCRdb re-called the RT-PCR reads with MiXCR. The top ten hold approximately 7% of the sample, which has around 760,000 distinct CDR3 sequences, approximately 15% seen once. CDR1 and CDR2 from the germline V gene are SGDLS and YYNGEE. CDR3 length equals 15 residues. V gave up 0 bases and J gave up 5 bases, with 14 bases separating them. This specimen consisted of PBMCs from blood, obtained around 15 days before vaccination. The chain employs TRBV9 and TRBJ1-2; the D is unclear. This clonotype was obtained from a man aged 50-60 years who received an inactivated influenza vaccine. For the CDR3, the DNA is TGTGCCAGCAGCGTAGGCCCCACGAGAGAGTATGGCTACACCTTC. This codes for CASSVGPTREYGYTF.